Following are 23 T cell receptor beta chains from one sample sequenced in a study of blood T cell repertoires in COVID-19 (dated by TCRdb to 2018 to 2021). The library was made by the immunoSEQ multiplex PCR assay. The source is immuneACCESS, and TCRdb retained only in-frame sequences with V and J called. Part of the clones is not carried over; for the studies checked, unresolved V genes explain less than half of this, and the remainder is unexplained. The sample contains tens of thousands of clones, roughly 94% of them found a single time. The ten largest make up 3.5% to 4.5% of the sample. Material for sequencing was peripheral blood. Every receptor here comes from a human donor with active COVID-19. The donor label of this sample is uncertain.

This clone appeared a single time. The DNA of the CDR3 is TGTGCCAGCAGTGAGGCTGGGACAAAACGCAATCAGCCCCAGCATTTT. Translation gives CASSEAGTKRNQPQHF. V is TRBV25-1 and J is TRBJ1-5; weak D call: TRBD1 (6 bases). The CDR3 loop spans 16 amino acids. CDR1 is MGHDK and CDR2 is SYGVNS in the germline V gene. The V gene lost 3 bases and the J gene lost 2 bases, with 14 bases spanning the gap.

The genes are TRBV7-9 and TRBJ1-4; 7 bases are shared with TRBD1. The germline CDR1 and CDR2 sequences are SEHNR and FQNEAQ (reference sequence). The junction had 2 bases not matched to a gene; V was cut back by 5 bases and J by 2 bases. This CDR3 has 14 amino acids. CDR3 sequence reads: CASSPGQTNEKLFF. The CDR3, as DNA: TGTGCCAGCAGCCCGGGACAGACTAATGAAAAACTGTTTTTT. The entire variable domain, with the rest obtained from reference TRBV7-9 and TRBJ1-4, is as follows: DTGVSQNPRHKITKRGQNVTFRCDPISEHNRLYWYRQTLGQGPEFLTYFQNEAQLEKSRLLSDRFSAERPKGSFSTLEIQRTEQGDSAMYLCASSPGQTNEKLFFGSGTQLSVL.

CDR3 protein: CASSLGWGGNPGELFF. The CDR3 DNA reads TGTGCCAGCAGCTTAGGATGGGGCGGGAATCCCGGGGAGCTGTTTTTT. The V gene is TRBV7-2, the J gene TRBJ2-2, with D possibly being TRBD2 (6 bases). CDR3 size: 16 residues. Germline values: CDR1 SGHTA, CDR2 FQGNSA. V lost 1 base, J lost 6 bases, and 15 bases lay in between. The full variable domain, with the rest looked up from reference TRBV7-2 and TRBJ2-2, is GAGVSQSPSNKVTEKGKDVELRCDPISGHTALYWYRQSLGQGLEFLIYFQGNSAPDKSGLPSDRFSAERTGGSVSTLTIQRTQQEDSAVYLCASSLGWGGNPGELFFGEGSRLTVL.

The genes are TRBV3-1 (or the pseudogene TRBV3-2) and TRBJ2-2; a possible D gene is TRBD2 (5 bases). The CDR3 covers 16 residues. CDR1 and CDR2 from the germline V gene are LGHDT and YNNKEL (reference sequence). The V and J ends lost 4 bases and 2 bases respectively, with 14 bases between them. The CDR3 DNA follows: TGTGCCAGCAGCCCCCTCCGGAGGACCAACACCGGGGAGCTGTTTTTT. Translating it yields CASSPLRRTNTGELFF.

This sequence joins TRBV27 and TRBJ1-5; D is unresolved. V was trimmed by 4 bases and J by 0 bases, leaving 13 bases between them. Germline V lookup: CDR1 MNHEY, CDR2 SMNVEV (reference sequence). The CDR3 runs 16 residues. The CDR3 region is CASSSTPAGSNQPQHF. DNA for the CDR3: TGTGCCAGCAGTTCCACCCCCGCGGGTAGCAATCAGCCCCAGCATTTT.

DNA of the CDR3: TGTGCCAGCAGCGCCACAGAGGACAGATATCAAGAGACCCAGTACTTC. Translation: CASSATEDRYQETQYF. This chain connects TRBV9 to TRBJ2-5; possibly TRBD1 for D (6 bases). The length of the CDR3 is 16 residues. Between the trimmed V and J ends, which lost 3 bases and 2 bases, there was a span of 17 bases. Germline assignment: CDR1 SGDLS and CDR2 YYNGEE.

The chain uses TRBV29-1 and TRBJ2-7, with D hard to call. V lost 4 bases and J lost 3, with 10 bases in between. The CDR3 is 12 residues long. CDR1 and CDR2 from the germline V gene are SQVTM and ANQGSEA. The CDR3 is CSVVTYVYEQYF. The CDR3 DNA reads as TGCAGCGTTGTTACATACGTCTACGAGCAGTACTTC.

The V gene is TRBV19, the J gene TRBJ1-4; 7 positions agree with TRBD1. Germline values: CDR1 LNHDA, CDR2 SQIVND (reference sequence). The CDR3 has 14 residues. Unmatched junction bases numbered 8, after V lost 6 bases and J lost 7 bases. CDR3 in DNA: TGTGCCAGTAGGAACTCAGGGGGAGGTGAAAAACTGTTTTTT. Protein product: CASRNSGGGEKLFF.

This rearrangement joins TRBV6-5 to TRBJ1-3; weak D call: TRBD1 (5 bases). Germline V gene lookup returns CDR1 MNHEY and CDR2 SVGAGI. This CDR3 contains 14 residues. V was shortened by 9 bases and J by 2 bases, with 14 bases between the two germline ends. In DNA form, the CDR3 reads TGTGCCAGTACACAGTCGGGGGCTGGAAACACCATATATTTT. Residues: CASTQSGAGNTIYF.

The gene calls are TRBV5-5 and TRBJ2-1; D is perhaps TRBD2 (6 bases). Trimming cost V 0 bases and J 9 bases, with 19 bases left between them. The CDR3 has 16 residues. The germline V gene encodes CDR1 SGHKS and CDR2 YYEKEE (reference sequence). The CDR3, as DNA: TGTGCCAGCAGCTTGGAAGTCGGGAGAGGAATGGGTGAGCAGTTCTTC. Translation: CASSLEVGRGMGEQFF. Looking up the rest from reference TRBV5-5 and TRBJ2-1 gives the full variable domain: DAGVTQSPTHLIKTRGQQVTLRCSPISGHKSVSWYQQVLGQGPQFIFQYYEKEERGRGNFPDRFSARQFPNYSSELNVNALLLGDSALYLCASSLEVGRGMGEQFFGPGTRLTVL.

Concerning this clone: Other DNA sequences from this sample encode an identical CDR3 as well. The chain joins TRBV3-1 (or the pseudogene TRBV3-2) to TRBJ1-4, with a tentative D call TRBD1 (6 bases). CDR1 and CDR2 (germline): LGHDT, YNNKEL (reference sequence). The CDR3 consists of 15 residues. Between the trimmed V and J ends, which lost 1 base and 7 bases, there was a span of 13 bases. This CDR3 is CASSQVSGASEKLFF. CDR3 in DNA: TGTGCCAGCAGCCAAGTATCAGGGGCGAGTGAAAAACTGTTTTTT.

The chain recombines TRBV2 with TRBJ2-7, with TRBD1 as a possible D gene (5 bases). CDR1 is SNHLY, CDR2 FYNNEI, per germline. The CDR3 spans 13 residues. V shed 5 bases and J shed 4 bases, with 12 bases lying between them. CDR3 in amino acids: CASSYPGNYEQYF. In DNA, the CDR3 is TGTGCCAGCAGTTATCCAGGGAATTACGAGCAGTACTTC.

The rearrangement uses TRBV19 and TRBJ2-1, with D unresolved. Germline CDR1 reads LNHDA; CDR2 reads SQIVND (reference sequence). V lost 1 base, J lost 9 bases, and 10 bases lay in between. The CDR3 contains 13 residues. The CDR3 reads CASSIVGSTEQFF. The CDR3 nucleotides read TGTGCCAGTAGTATAGTGGGTAGCACTGAGCAGTTCTTC.

This chain links TRBV5-1 with TRBJ1-1; a possible D gene is TRBD1 (6 bases). Germline V lookup: CDR1 SGHRS, CDR2 YFSETQ. The CDR3 loop spans 15 amino acids. V gave up 2 bases and J gave up 6 bases, with 17 bases separating them. The CDR3 loop is CASSLQQGGVSEAFF. CDR3 bases: TGCGCCAGCAGCTTACAACAGGGTGGAGTTTCTGAAGCTTTCTTT.

The CDR3 coding sequence is TGTGCCAGCAGCTCTGGACAGGGAGGGACAGATACGCAGTATTTT. Its translation: CASSSGQGGTDTQYF. This sequence joins TRBV11-3 and TRBJ2-3, with a tentative D call TRBD1 (8 bases). The germline V gene has CDR1 SGHNT and CDR2 YENEEA. This CDR3 spans 15 amino acids. Trimming cost V 4 bases and J 3 bases, with 14 bases left between them.

This clone was recorded once. The rearrangement joins TRBV5-5 to TRBJ1-4; D uncertain. The CDR3 totals 15 residues. Deletions cut 6 bases from V and 5 bases from J, with 17 bases between. Germline V gene data show CDR1 as SGHKS and CDR2 as YYEKEE (reference sequence). DNA of the CDR3: TGTGCCAGCATTCTGACCGGGAATGAAAATGAAAAACTGTTTTTT. Translation: CASILTGNENEKLFF.

The rearrangement joins TRBV19 to TRBJ1-1; TRBD1 matches at 9 bases. The germline gives CDR1 LNHDA, CDR2 SQIVND (reference sequence). The CDR3 spans 16 residues. V dropped 5 bases and J dropped 5; count of bases not matched to a gene: 12. The CDR3 reads CASSSRWTGERTEAFF. In DNA form, the CDR3 reads TGTGCCAGTAGTTCCCGTTGGACAGGGGAGAGGACTGAAGCTTTCTTT.

The genes are TRBV19 and TRBJ1-5; D is perhaps TRBD1 (6 bases). The CDR3 has 16 residues. Germline V gene sequence: CDR1 LNHDA, CDR2 SQIVND (reference sequence). V was trimmed by 8 bases and J by 0 bases, leaving 17 bases between them. As DNA, the CDR3 is TGTGCCAGTGCATGGGGGACAAGTTATAGCAATCAGCCCCAGCATTTT. It encodes CASAWGTSYSNQPQHF.

This clone was observed a handful of times. The chain links TRBV5-6 to TRBJ1-6; D gene uncertain. In germline, CDR1 is SGHDT, CDR2 YYEEEE. The CDR3 contains 14 residues. Trimming cost V 3 bases and J 3 bases, with 7 bases left between them. CDR3 in amino acids: CASSSGSYNSPLHF. CDR3 nucleotides: TGTGCCAGCAGCTCCGGGAGCTATAATTCACCCCTCCACTTT.

The CDR3 protein is CSASGATPYEQYF. CDR3 in DNA: TGCAGTGCTAGTGGGGCAACCCCCTACGAGCAGTACTTC. The J gene is TRBJ2-7, the V gene TRBV20-1; D perhaps matches TRBD1 (5 bases). Germline CDR1 DFQATT, CDR2 SNEGSKA (reference sequence). This CDR3 region has 13 residues. Trimming stripped 3 bases from V and 2 bases from J, with 11 bases between.

J is TRBJ2-3 and V is TRBV3-1 (or the pseudogene TRBV3-2), with D hard to call. V dropped 4 bases and J dropped 6 bases, with 8 bases sitting between them. Germline values: CDR1 LGHDT, CDR2 YNNKEL (reference sequence). This CDR3 spans 12 amino acids. CDR3 protein: CASSPLQDTQYF. The CDR3 DNA reads as TGTGCCAGCAGCCCCTTACAGGATACGCAGTATTTT.

The V and J genes are TRBV29-1 and TRBJ2-1, with a tentative D call TRBD2 (5 bases). CDR3 length equals 13 residues. V gave up 8 bases and J gave up 6 bases, with 17 bases separating them. Germline CDR1 is SQVTM and CDR2 is ANQGSEA. DNA for the CDR3: TGCAGCCCCTTAGAGGGCAGCGGCAATGAGCAGTTCTTC. Protein: CSPLEGSGNEQFF.

J is TRBJ1-6 and V is TRBV14, with 7 nucleotides matching TRBD1. Germline CDR1 and CDR2: SGHDN and FVKESK. The CDR3 totals 14 residues. Trimming at V came to 5 bases and at J to 6 bases, leaving 4 bases not matched to a gene. This chain's CDR3 is CASSRAGGNSPLHF. Here the CDR3 DNA reads TGTGCCAGCAGCAGGGCAGGGGGTAATTCACCCCTCCACTTT. The full variable domain, in which reference TRBV14 and TRBJ1-6 provide the parts outside the CDR3, is EAGVTQFPSHSVIEKGQTVTLRCDPISGHDNLYWYRRVMGKEIKFLLHFVKESKQDESGMPNNRFLAERTGGTYSTLKVQPAELEDSGVYFCASSRAGGNSPLHFGNGTRLTVT.